This T cell receptor beta chain was observed in a study of blood T cells in healthy people across ages. Combining a sample-barcoded 5' primer with a J-beta primer mix, a second PCR ran for roughly 7 to 11 cycles. TCRdb used MiXCR to reprocess the 5' RACE reads, holding one entry per CDR3 protein. Of 550,000 to 750,000 distinct CDR3 sequences in the sample, 20% to 25% were seen once. This clonotype was counted between two and nine times. Its antigen is not known. Because the CDR3 is missing its conserved closing phenylalanine or tryptophan, this is likely a read error. Study-level findings and limits: Donor CMV infection status was unknown, possibly confounding age-related changes in expanded clonotypes. It was held that the diversity estimates obtained from one million T cells were underestimates.

The receptor comes from a man between 65 and 85 years old in good health. The sequencing sample was made of blood.

CDR3: CASSQGRDRSFSYEQYL. In DNA form, the CDR3 reads TGTGCCAGCAGCCAAGGACGAGACAGGAGCTTTTCCTACGAGCAGTACCTC. The chain links TRBV3-1 to TRBJ2-7, with D possibly being TRBD1 (6 bases). Germline lookup yields CDR1 LGHDT and CDR2 YNNKEL (reference sequence). This CDR3 region has 17 residues. The V gene lost 1 base and the J gene lost 1 base, with 17 bases spanning the gap.